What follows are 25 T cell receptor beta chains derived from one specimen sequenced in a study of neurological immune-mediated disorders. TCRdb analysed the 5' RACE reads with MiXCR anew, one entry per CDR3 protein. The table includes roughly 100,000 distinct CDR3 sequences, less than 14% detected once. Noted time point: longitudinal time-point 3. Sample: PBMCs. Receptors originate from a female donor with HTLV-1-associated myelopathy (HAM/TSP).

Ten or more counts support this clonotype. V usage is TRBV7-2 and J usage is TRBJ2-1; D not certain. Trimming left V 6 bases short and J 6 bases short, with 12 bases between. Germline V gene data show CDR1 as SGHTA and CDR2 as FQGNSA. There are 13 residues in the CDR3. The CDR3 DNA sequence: TGTGCCAGCAGGATTGAGGCGGCCAATGAGCAGTTCTTC. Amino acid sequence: CASRIEAANEQFF.

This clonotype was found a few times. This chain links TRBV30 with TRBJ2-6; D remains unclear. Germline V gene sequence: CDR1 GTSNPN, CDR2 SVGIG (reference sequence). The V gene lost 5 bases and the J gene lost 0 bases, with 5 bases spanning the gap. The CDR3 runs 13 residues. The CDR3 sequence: CAWRVSGANVLTF. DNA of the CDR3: TGTGCCTGGCGAGTCTCTGGGGCCAACGTCCTGACTTTC.

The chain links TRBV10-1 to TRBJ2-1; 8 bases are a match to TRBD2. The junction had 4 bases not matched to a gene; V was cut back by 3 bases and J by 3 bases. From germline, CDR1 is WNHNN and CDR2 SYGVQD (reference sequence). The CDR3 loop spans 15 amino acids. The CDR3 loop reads CASSDSGERYNEQFF. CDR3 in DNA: TGCGCCAGCAGTGATAGCGGGGAACGCTACAATGAGCAGTTCTTC.

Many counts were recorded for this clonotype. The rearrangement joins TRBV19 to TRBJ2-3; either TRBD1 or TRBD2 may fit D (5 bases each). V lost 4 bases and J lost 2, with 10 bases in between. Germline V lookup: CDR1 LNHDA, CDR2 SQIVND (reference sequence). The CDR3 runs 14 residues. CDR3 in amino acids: CASSTGANTDTQYF. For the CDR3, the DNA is TGTGCCAGTAGTACCGGGGCCAACACAGATACGCAGTATTTT.

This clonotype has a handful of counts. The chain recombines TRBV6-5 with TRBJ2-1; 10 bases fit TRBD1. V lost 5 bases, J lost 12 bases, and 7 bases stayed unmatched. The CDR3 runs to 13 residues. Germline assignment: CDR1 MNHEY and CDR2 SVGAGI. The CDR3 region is CASSARDRGSQFF. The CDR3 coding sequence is TGTGCCAGCAGTGCCCGGGACAGGGGATCGCAGTTCTTC.

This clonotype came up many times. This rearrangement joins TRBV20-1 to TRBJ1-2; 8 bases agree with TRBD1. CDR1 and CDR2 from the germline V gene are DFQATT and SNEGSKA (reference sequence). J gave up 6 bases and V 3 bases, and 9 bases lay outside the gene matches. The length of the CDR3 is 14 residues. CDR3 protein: CSARGATGEHGYTF. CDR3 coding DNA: TGCAGTGCTAGGGGAGCGACAGGGGAACATGGCTACACCTTC.

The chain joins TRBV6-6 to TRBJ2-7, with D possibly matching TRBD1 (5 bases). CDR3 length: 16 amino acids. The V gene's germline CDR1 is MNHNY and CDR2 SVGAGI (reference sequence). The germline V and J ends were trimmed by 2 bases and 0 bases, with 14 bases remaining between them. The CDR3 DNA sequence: TGTGCCAGCAGTTACGGGTACAGGCTTTCCTCCTACGAGCAGTACTTC. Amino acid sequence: CASSYGYRLSSYEQYF.

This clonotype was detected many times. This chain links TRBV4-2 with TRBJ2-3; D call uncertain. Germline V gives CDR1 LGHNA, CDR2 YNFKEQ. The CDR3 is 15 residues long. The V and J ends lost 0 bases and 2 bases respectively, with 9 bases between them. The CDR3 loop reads CASSQEGQNTDTQYF. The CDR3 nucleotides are TGTGCCAGCAGCCAAGAGGGTCAGAACACAGATACGCAGTATTTT.

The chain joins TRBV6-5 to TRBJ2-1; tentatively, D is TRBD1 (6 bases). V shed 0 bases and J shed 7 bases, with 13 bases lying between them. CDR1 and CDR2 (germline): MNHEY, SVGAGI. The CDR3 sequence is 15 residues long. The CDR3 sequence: CASSYSNTGQNEQFF. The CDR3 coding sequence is TGTGCCAGCAGTTACTCGAACACAGGGCAGAATGAGCAGTTCTTC.

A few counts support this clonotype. CDR3 protein: CASSPRLAGLAGGDTQYF. The CDR3 DNA follows: TGTGCCAGCAGCCCCAGACTAGCGGGTTTAGCCGGGGGAGATACGCAGTATTTT. The rearrangement links TRBV7-2 to TRBJ2-3, with 10 positions matching TRBD2. CDR3 length: 18 amino acids. CDR1 is SGHTA and CDR2 is FQGNSA in the germline V gene. Trimming cost V 5 bases and J 5 bases; bases outside gene matches: 16.

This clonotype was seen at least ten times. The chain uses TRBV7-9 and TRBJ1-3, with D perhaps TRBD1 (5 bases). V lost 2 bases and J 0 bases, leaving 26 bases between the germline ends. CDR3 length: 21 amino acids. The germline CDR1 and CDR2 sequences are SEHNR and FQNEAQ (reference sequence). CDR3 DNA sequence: TGTGCCAGCAGCTTAATCCCAGGTCGGCAGGGCACTAAAATCTCTGGAAACACCATATATTTT. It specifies CASSLIPGRQGTKISGNTIYF.

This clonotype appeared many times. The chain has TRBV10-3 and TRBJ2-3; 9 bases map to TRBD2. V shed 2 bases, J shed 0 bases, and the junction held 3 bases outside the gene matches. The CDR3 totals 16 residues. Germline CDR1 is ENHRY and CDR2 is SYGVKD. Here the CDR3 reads CAISEASGASTDTQYF. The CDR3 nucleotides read TGTGCCATCAGTGAGGCTAGCGGGGCTAGCACAGATACGCAGTATTTT.

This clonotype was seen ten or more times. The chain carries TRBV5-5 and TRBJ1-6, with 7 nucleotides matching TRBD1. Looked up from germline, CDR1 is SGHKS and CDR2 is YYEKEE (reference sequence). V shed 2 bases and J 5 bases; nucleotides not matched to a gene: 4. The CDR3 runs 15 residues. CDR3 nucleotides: TGTGCCAGCAGCTTATATGGGACAGATAATTCACCCCTCCACTTT. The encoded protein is CASSLYGTDNSPLHF.

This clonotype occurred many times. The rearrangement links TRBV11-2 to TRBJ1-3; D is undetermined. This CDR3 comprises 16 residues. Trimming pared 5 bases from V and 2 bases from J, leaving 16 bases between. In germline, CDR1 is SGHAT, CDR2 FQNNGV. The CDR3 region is CASSPTVGVAGNTIYF. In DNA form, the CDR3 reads TGTGCCAGCAGCCCAACAGTCGGGGTAGCTGGAAACACCATATATTTT.

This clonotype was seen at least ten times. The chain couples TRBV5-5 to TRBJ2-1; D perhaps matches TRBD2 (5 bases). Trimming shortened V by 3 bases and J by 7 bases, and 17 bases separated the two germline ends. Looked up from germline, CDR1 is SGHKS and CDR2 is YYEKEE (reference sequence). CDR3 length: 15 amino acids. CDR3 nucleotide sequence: TGTGCCAGCAGCTCGCAAAGGCCACGCGGGAATGAGCAGTTCTTC. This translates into CASSSQRPRGNEQFF. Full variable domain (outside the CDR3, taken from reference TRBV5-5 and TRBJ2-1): DAGVTQSPTHLIKTRGQQVTLRCSPISGHKSVSWYQQVLGQGPQFIFQYYEKEERGRGNFPDRFSARQFPNYSSELNVNALLLGDSALYLCASSSQRPRGNEQFFGPGTRLTVL.

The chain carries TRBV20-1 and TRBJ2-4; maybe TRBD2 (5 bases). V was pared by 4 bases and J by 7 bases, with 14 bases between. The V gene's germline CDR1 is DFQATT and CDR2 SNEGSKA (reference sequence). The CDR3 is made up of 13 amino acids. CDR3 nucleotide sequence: TGCAGTGCTATTCCTAGCTTTGTGAACATTCAGTACTTC. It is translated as CSAIPSFVNIQYF.

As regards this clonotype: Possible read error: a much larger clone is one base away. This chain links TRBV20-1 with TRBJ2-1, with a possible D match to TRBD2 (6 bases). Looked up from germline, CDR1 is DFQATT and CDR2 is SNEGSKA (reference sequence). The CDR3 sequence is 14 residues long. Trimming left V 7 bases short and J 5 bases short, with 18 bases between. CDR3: CSVSGGWVHNEQFF. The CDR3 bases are TGCAGTGTTAGTGGGGGGTGGGTCCACAATGAGCAGTTCTTC.

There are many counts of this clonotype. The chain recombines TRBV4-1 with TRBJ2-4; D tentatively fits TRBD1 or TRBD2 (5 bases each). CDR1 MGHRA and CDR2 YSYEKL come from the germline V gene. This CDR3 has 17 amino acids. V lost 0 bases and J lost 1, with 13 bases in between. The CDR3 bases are TGCGCCAGCAGCCAAGACCCGGGGCGCGGGGCCAAAAACATTCAGTACTTC. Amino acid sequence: CASSQDPGRGAKNIQYF.

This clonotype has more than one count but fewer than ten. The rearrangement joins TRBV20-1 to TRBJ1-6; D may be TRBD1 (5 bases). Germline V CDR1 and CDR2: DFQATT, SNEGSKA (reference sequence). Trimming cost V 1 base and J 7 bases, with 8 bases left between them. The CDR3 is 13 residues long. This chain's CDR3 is CSARGDGNSPLHF. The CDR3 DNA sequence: TGCAGTGCTAGAGGGGACGGAAATTCACCCCTCCACTTT.

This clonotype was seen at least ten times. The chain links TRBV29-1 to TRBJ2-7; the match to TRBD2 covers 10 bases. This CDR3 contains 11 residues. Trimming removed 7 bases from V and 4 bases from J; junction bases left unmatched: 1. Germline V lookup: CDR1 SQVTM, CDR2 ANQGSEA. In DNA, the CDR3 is TGCAGCGGTAGCGGGGGGTACGAGCAGTACTTC. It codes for CSGSGGYEQYF.

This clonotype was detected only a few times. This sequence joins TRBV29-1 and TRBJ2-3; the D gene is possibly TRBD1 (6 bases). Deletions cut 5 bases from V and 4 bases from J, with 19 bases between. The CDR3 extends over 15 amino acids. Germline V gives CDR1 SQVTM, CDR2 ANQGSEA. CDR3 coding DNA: TGCAGCGTTAAGGACAGACGAGAGGGGGCAGATACGCAGTATTTT. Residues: CSVKDRREGADTQYF.

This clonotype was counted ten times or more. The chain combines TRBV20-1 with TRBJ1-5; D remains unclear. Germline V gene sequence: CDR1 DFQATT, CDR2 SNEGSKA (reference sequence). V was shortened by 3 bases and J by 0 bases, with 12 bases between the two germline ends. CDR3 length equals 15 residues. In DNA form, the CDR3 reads TGCAGTGCTAGGGCCCTGGGGTATAGCAATCAGCCCCAGCATTTT. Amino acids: CSARALGYSNQPQHF.

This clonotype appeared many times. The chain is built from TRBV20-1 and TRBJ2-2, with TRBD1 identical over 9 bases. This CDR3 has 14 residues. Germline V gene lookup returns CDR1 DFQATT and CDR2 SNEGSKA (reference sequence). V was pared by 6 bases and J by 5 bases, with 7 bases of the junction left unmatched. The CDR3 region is CSAPGQGWTGELFF. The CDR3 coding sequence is TGCAGTGCCCCCGGACAGGGGTGGACCGGGGAGCTGTTTTTT.

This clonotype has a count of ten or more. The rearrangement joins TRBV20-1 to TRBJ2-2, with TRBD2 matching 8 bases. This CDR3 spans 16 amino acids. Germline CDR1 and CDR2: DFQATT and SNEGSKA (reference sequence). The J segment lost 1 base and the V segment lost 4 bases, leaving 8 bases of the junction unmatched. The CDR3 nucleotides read TGCAGTGCTACTCCAAGCGGGGGCCTGAACACCGGGGAGCTGTTTTTT. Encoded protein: CSATPSGGLNTGELFF.

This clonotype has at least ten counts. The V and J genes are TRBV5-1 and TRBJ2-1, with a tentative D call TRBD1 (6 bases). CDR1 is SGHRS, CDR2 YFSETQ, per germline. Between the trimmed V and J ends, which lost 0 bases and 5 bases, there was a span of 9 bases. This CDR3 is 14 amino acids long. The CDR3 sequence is CASSLGDKDNEQFF. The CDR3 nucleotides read TGCGCCAGCAGCTTGGGGGACAAGGACAATGAGCAGTTCTTC.